This is a list of T cell receptor beta chains from one sample in a study of T cell repertoires in ileal Crohn's disease. Method: immunoSEQ multiplex PCR; TCRdb's copy keeps in-frame clones and lacks some. The top ten clones hold 6.5% of a sample with some 3,100 clones, around 79% of them seen once. The sample comprised ileal tissue. The receptors here all came from an adult with Crohn's disease. Both conserved end residues are part of each CDR3. The order of the fields is V gene, clone size, CDR3 length, J gene, CDR3 protein. Rows give clone size only sometimes, using once, few, many, or a class for an expanded clone.

>TRBV7-2|once|15|TRBJ2-7
CASSPIAGGTYEQYF
>TRBV7-2|NA|15|TRBJ2-2
CASSPRWEIVGELFF
>TRBV25-1|NA|17|TRBJ2-7
CASSEYSRTSGTYEQYF
>TRBV4-2|NA|15|TRBJ2-1
CASSPSGTLGNEQFF
>TRBV19|NA|16|TRBJ2-2
CASRASGGANTGELFF
>TRBV7-2|NA|16|TRBJ2-1
CASSPPGLAGGGEQFF
>TRBV19|NA|15|TRBJ2-2
CASRPGPTNTGELFF
>TRBV14|NA|14|TRBJ1-3
CASRGVISGNTIYF
>TRBV5-4|NA|15|TRBJ1-2
CASSLGQGLGYGYTF
>TRBV6-5|few|15|TRBJ1-1
CASITEFRAATEAFF
>TRBV2|few|18|TRBJ2-6
CASSEGETGSSGANVLTF
>TRBV27|NA|18|TRBJ2-3
CASSSFPPPGTSTDTQYF
>TRBV6-4|NA|12|TRBJ1-1
CASITNRSEAFF
>TRBV6-1|NA|15|TRBJ2-5
CASSELAGGQETQYF
>TRBV7-2|NA|14|TRBJ2-3
CASSLGDDTDTQYF
>TRBV7-2|once|14|TRBJ2-1
CASSSVGGYNEQFF
>TRBV4-3|NA|13|TRBJ2-1
CASSQGRGNEQFF
>TRBV7-9|NA|16|TRBJ1-3
CASSPGQPNSGNTIYF
>TRBV9|NA|14|TRBJ2-7
CASSPLDRAYEQYF
>TRBV6-5|NA|15|TRBJ2-2
CASSYSFQNTGELFF
>TRBV7-6|NA|13|TRBJ2-2
CASLGRVTGELFF
>TRBV27|NA|14|TRBJ1-2
CASSLGPFNYGYTF
>TRBV4-1|NA|16|TRBJ2-3
CASSQEGNPSTDTQYF
>TRBV28|NA|12|TRBJ2-7
CASSFGLREQYF
>TRBV10-3|NA|12|TRBJ2-1
CAIGERESEQFF
>TRBV6-6|NA|12|TRBJ2-7
CASSHRGTEQYF
>TRBV6-1|once|13|TRBJ2-7
CATVEGSSYEQYF
>TRBV7-2|NA|12|TRBJ1-2
CASSKQVPGYTF
>TRBV10-3|NA|15|TRBJ2-5
CAISESNTHQETQYF
>TRBV7-9|NA|15|TRBJ1-5
CASSLGGFRNQPQHF
>TRBV18|NA|12|TRBJ1-4
CASSRDNEKLFF
>TRBV19|NA|15|TRBJ2-7
CASTPTDRSSYEQYF
>TRBV11-2|NA|14|TRBJ1-1
CASSPQTGSTEAFF
>TRBV27|NA|14|TRBJ2-1
CASSRQTSSDEQFF
>TRBV2|NA|18|TRBJ1-5
CASSSDTITERRNQPQHF
>TRBV4-2|large|13|TRBJ2-1
CASSLTRYNEQFF
>TRBV7-9|NA|16|TRBJ2-2
CASSEQGGTATGELFF
>TRBV4-1|NA|14|TRBJ2-7
CASSQGTGGVPRYF
>TRBV9|few|14|TRBJ2-7
CASSPRSAPREQYF
>TRBV7-2|NA|11|TRBJ2-1
CAIRRYNEQFF
>TRBV6-4|once|13|TRBJ2-3
CASSEGDGDTQYF
>TRBV19|NA|15|TRBJ1-5
CASIERVNSNQPQHF
>TRBV6-6|NA|14|TRBJ1-3
CASRQGTLGNTIYF
>TRBV9|NA|15|TRBJ2-7
CASSVVRGAGDEQYF
>TRBV5-1|NA|15|TRBJ1-1
CASSLSPTGNTEAFF
>TRBV5-5|NA|14|TRBJ1-3
CASSLAGSGNTIYF
>TRBV11-2|NA|13|TRBJ1-1
CASSLRGNTEAFF
>TRBV4-3|NA|16|TRBJ2-2
CASSQDPTSGTGELFF
>TRBV18|NA|18|TRBJ2-2
CASSPPKGLADYTGELFF
>TRBV27|NA|14|TRBJ2-7
CASSGGLDQDEQYF
>TRBV7-3|NA|14|TRBJ1-4
CASSFGGPQGKLFF
>TRBV9|NA|13|TRBJ1-1
CASSVSRNTEAFF
>TRBV23-1|NA|16|TRBJ2-2
CASSQSLAGNTGELFF
>TRBV6-8|NA|17|TRBJ2-6
CASSRGQVISGANVLTF